The rows below give T cell receptor beta chains drawn from one sample of a study of blood T cell repertoires in COVID-19. This table comes from immunoSEQ multiplex PCR, and its TCRdb copy is limited to in-frame clones, with some not included. The table lists approximately 300,000 clones, around 85% of them singletons. Sequenced material: PBMCs or T cells enriched from blood (not recorded which). The source of these receptors is a woman aged 30 to 39 who had been exposed to COVID-19. CDR3s include the opening cysteine and the closing phenylalanine or tryptophan. A D gene is named only where the DNA matches it firmly. Clone size appears in some rows only: once, few, many, or a class for an expanded clone.

length,D,J,V,size,DNA,CDR3
16,NA,TRBJ2-4,TRBV3-1/TRBV3-2,NA,TGTGCCAGCAGCCAAGAACCCCAGGGGGCCAAAAACATTCAGTACTTC,CASSQEPQGAKNIQYF
14,NA,TRBJ2-7,TRBV27,NA,TGTGCCAGCAGCTACAGGGGAGGATCCTACGAGCAGTACTTC,CASSYRGGSYEQYF
15,TRBD1,TRBJ2-7,TRBV9,few,TGTGCCAGCAGCATAACCGGGACAGGGGACCACGAGCAGTACTTC,CASSITGTGDHEQYF
15,NA,TRBJ2-6,TRBV28,few,TGTGCCAGCAGTCTTCTTTCCTCTGGGGCCAACGTCCTGACTTTC,CASSLLSSGANVLTF
15,TRBD1,TRBJ1-2,TRBV19,once,TGTGCCAGTAGTATTGGGACAGGAGAATTGTATGGCTACACCTTC,CASSIGTGELYGYTF
15,TRBD2,TRBJ2-7,TRBV14,NA,TGTGCCAGCAGCCGGAGGGTAGCGGGAGGGTACGAGCAGTACTTC,CASSRRVAGGYEQYF
19,TRBD2,TRBJ2-7,TRBV11-3,NA,TGTGCCAGCAGCTTTCAAATGGGACTAGCGGGAGGACCGGTATACGAGCAGTACTTC,CASSFQMGLAGGPVYEQYF
11,NA,TRBJ1-2,TRBV28,NA,TGTGCCAGCGGCCTCCACGGGGGCTACACCTTC,CASGLHGGYTF
11,TRBD1,TRBJ1-1,TRBV7-9,NA,TGTGCCAGCAGCCTACAGGGGGAAGCTTTCTTT,CASSLQGEAFF
15,TRBD2,TRBJ2-2,TRBV2,few,TGTGCCAGCAGCGTGACTAGCGGGAACACCGGGGAGCTGTTTTTT,CASSVTSGNTGELFF
16,TRBD2,TRBJ2-7,TRBV3-1/TRBV3-2,once,TGTGCCAGCAGCCAAGCCCCAGCTAGCGGGGGCCCGGCGACGAACTTC,CASSQAPASGGPATNF
13,TRBD1,TRBJ1-1,TRBV24-1,NA,TGTGCCACCAGGGGACAGGGTTACACTGAAGCTTTCTTT,CATRGQGYTEAFF
15,TRBD2,TRBJ2-1,TRBV2,NA,TGTGCCAGCAGTTTGGGGCGGGAGGGTTTCAATGAGCAGTTCTTC,CASSLGREGFNEQFF
12,NA,TRBJ1-5,TRBV18,NA,TGTGCCAGCTCACCACCGAGTCAGCCCCAGCATTTT,CASSPPSQPQHF
14,NA,TRBJ1-2,TRBV19,once,TGTGCCAGTAGTACCGGCGGGGGGAACTATGGCTACACCTTC,CASSTGGGNYGYTF
16,NA,TRBJ2-5,TRBV7-9,few,TGTGCCAGCAGCTCTGCTGGAGGCCTCAGTCAAGAGACCCAGTACTTC,CASSSAGGLSQETQYF
16,TRBD2,TRBJ2-7,TRBV6-5,NA,TGTGCCAGCAGTTACTCAGGGACTAGCGGGGGCTACGAGCAGTACTTC,CASSYSGTSGGYEQYF
13,NA,TRBJ2-1,TRBV4-3,few,TGCGCCAGCAGCCCTAGGAGGGCGGGTGAGCAGTTCTTC,CASSPRRAGEQFF
12,NA,TRBJ2-1,TRBV24-1,once,TGTGCCACCAGTGATTCCGTACGGGAGCAGTTCTTC,CATSDSVREQFF
12,NA,TRBJ1-4,TRBV6-5,NA,TGTGCCAGCAGCGCTGATGAGGAAAAACTGTTTTTT,CASSADEEKLFF
14,NA,TRBJ2-7,TRBV7-9,NA,TGTGCCAGCAGCTTAGGAGGTGTGTCCTACGAGCAGTACTTC,CASSLGGVSYEQYF
19,TRBD1,TRBJ1-1,TRBV27,NA,TGTGCCAGCAGTTTAAACTATCCGGGACAGGGGTGGGGGTACACTGAAGCTTTCTTT,CASSLNYPGQGWGYTEAFF
14,NA,TRBJ1-4,TRBV10-2,few,TGCGCCAGCAGACCCGACAGCCTAAATGAAAAACTGTTTTTT,CASRPDSLNEKLFF
14,NA,TRBJ1-1,TRBV27,NA,TGTGCCAGCAGTTTAACCCCTTACGGGGTTGAAGCTTTCTTT,CASSLTPYGVEAFF
14,TRBD1,TRBJ1-2,TRBV24-1,NA,TGTGCCACCAGGGAGACAGGGGGCGTCGATGGCTACACCTTC,CATRETGGVDGYTF
20,NA,TRBJ1-1,TRBV7-3,NA,TGTGCCAGCAGCCTAAAACCCCCGACTAAGCGACAGGTCGGTAGCACTGAAGCTTTCTTT,CASSLKPPTKRQVGSTEAFF
17,TRBD2,TRBJ2-4,TRBV19,NA,TGTGCCAGTAGTATGTGGGGGGGAAAATTGGGCAAAAACATTCAGTACTTC,CASSMWGGKLGKNIQYF
15,TRBD2,TRBJ2-7,TRBV27,NA,TGTGCCAGCAGCCCTTGGGCTAGCGGAACCTACGAGCAGTACTTC,CASSPWASGTYEQYF
15,TRBD2,TRBJ2-1,TRBV15,once,TGTGCCACCAGCAGAACGACTAGCGGGGGGGCAGAGCAGTTCTTC,CATSRTTSGGAEQFF
15,TRBD2,TRBJ2-7,TRBV20-1,few,TGCAGTGCTGGTGATAGCGGGGGCCAAACCTACGAGCAGTACTTC,CSAGDSGGQTYEQYF
13,NA,TRBJ2-1,TRBV4-3,NA,TGCGCCAGCAGCCAAGCCAGGAACAATGAGCAGTTCTTC,CASSQARNNEQFF
16,TRBD1,TRBJ2-5,TRBV5-1,NA,TGCGCCAGCAGCCTAGGGACAGGGGGGCCCCAAGAGACCCAGTACTTC,CASSLGTGGPQETQYF
14,NA,TRBJ1-6,TRBV4-3,NA,TGCGCCAGTAGCCAAGGACTGATTAATTCACCCCTCCACTTT,CASSQGLINSPLHF
17,TRBD2,TRBJ2-6,TRBV6-2/TRBV6-3,NA,TGTGCCAGCAGTTCGCGCGGGGGGAACTCTGGGGCCAACGTCCTGACTTTC,CASSSRGGNSGANVLTF
16,TRBD1,TRBJ2-7,TRBV4-3,once,TGCGCCAGCAGCCAAGCAGAAGGGACAGGGTCGTACGAGCAGTACTTC,CASSQAEGTGSYEQYF
15,TRBD2,TRBJ2-1,TRBV7-2,NA,TGTGCCAGCAGCGTTAGCGGGGGGTTCGTCAATGAGCAGTTCTTC,CASSVSGGFVNEQFF
15,TRBD1,TRBJ2-1,TRBV28,once,TGTGCCAGCACCCAGGGGACAGGGGGCTCCAATGAGCAGTTCTTC,CASTQGTGGSNEQFF
16,TRBD1,TRBJ2-5,TRBV9,NA,TGTGCCAGCAGCGGACGGGACAGGGGTGGACAAGAGACCCAGTACTTC,CASSGRDRGGQETQYF